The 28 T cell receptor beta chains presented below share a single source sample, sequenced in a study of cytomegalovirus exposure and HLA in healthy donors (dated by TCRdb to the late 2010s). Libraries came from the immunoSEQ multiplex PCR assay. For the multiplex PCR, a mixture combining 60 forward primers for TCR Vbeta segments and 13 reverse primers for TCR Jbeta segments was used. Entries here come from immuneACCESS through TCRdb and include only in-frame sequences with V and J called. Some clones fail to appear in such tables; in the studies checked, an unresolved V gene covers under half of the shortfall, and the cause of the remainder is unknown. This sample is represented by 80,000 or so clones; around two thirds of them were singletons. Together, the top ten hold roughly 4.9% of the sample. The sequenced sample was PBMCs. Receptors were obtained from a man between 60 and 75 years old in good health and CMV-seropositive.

CDR3 amino acids: CASRLTDRGLASGANVLTF. The CDR3 nucleotides read TGTGCCAGCAGATTAACGGACAGGGGGCTCGCTTCTGGGGCCAACGTCCTGACTTTC. The J gene is TRBJ2-6, the V gene TRBV7-2; 11 positions agree with TRBD1. CDR3 length equals 19 residues. Trimming removed 6 bases from V and 1 base from J; junction bases left unmatched: 11. Germline loops: CDR1 SGHTA, CDR2 FQGNSA.

CDR3: CASSPLGQPIAGELFF. Here the CDR3 DNA reads TGTGCCAGCAGCCCACTTGGACAACCGATCGCCGGGGAGCTGTTTTTT. This chain uses TRBV27 with TRBJ2-2; weak D call: TRBD1 (5 bases). The CDR3 is 16 amino acids. Germline V gene lookup returns CDR1 MNHEY and CDR2 SMNVEV (reference sequence). Between the trimmed V and J ends, which lost 6 bases and 6 bases, there was a span of 20 bases.

The CDR3 DNA sequence: TGTGCCAGTAGTATGGAACAGGGGGTGAGTCAGCCCCAGCATTTT. Protein product: CASSMEQGVSQPQHF. The chain has TRBV19 and TRBJ1-5; 8 bases match TRBD1. Germline lookup yields CDR1 LNHDA and CDR2 SQIVND (reference sequence). The V gene end was trimmed by 3 bases and the J gene end by 6 bases; junction bases not matched to a gene: 7. The length of the CDR3 is 15 residues.

The CDR3 nucleotides read TGTGCCAGCAGCACACACGACAGGGGAGCTAATGAAAAACTGTTTTTT. Encoded protein: CASSTHDRGANEKLFF. V and J are TRBV11-2 and TRBJ1-4; 8 nucleotides agree with TRBD1. The length of the CDR3 is 16 residues. V gave up 5 bases and J gave up 3 bases; unmatched junction bases: 8. CDR1 SGHAT and CDR2 FQNNGV come from the germline V gene.

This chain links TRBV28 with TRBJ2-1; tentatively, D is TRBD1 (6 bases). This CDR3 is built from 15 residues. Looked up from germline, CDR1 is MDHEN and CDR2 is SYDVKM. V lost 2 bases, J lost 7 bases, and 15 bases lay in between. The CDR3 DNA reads TGTGCCAGCAGTTTAATGGCAGGGGTGTGGAATGAGCAGTTCTTC. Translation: CASSLMAGVWNEQFF. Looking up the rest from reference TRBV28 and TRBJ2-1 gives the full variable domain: DVKVTQSSRYLVKRTGEKVFLECVQDMDHENMFWYRQDPGLGLRLIYFSYDVKMKEKGDIPEGYSVSREKKERFSLILESASTNQTSMYLCASSLMAGVWNEQFFGPGTRLTVL.

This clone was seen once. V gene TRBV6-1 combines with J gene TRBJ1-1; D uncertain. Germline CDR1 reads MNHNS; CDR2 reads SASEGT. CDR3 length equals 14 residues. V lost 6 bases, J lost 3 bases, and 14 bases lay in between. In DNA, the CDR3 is TGTGCCAGCAGCAGAACGAGGCGGGACACTGAAGCTTTCTTT. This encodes CASSRTRRDTEAFF.

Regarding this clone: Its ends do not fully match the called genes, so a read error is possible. The CDR3 coding sequence is TGCGCCAGCAGCCAAGAACGGGAGTCGTATGGCCACACCTTC. Translating it yields CASSQERESYGHTF. V gene TRBV4-1 combines with J gene TRBJ1-2; D gene uncertain. CDR3 size: 14 residues. Per the germline V gene, CDR1 is MGHRA and CDR2 is YSYEKL.

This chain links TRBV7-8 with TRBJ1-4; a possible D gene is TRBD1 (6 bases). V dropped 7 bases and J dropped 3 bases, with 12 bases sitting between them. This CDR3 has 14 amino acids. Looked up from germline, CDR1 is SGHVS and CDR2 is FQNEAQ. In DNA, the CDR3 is TGTGCCAGCACCCAGGGGCTGTCTAATGAAAAACTGTTTTTT. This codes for CASTQGLSNEKLFF. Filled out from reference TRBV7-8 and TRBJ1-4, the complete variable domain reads GAGVSQSPRYKVAKRGQDVALRCDPISGHVSLFWYQQALGQGPEFLTYFQNEAQLDKSGLPSDRFFAERPEGSVSTLKIQRTQQEDSAVYLCASTQGLSNEKLFFGSGTQLSVL.

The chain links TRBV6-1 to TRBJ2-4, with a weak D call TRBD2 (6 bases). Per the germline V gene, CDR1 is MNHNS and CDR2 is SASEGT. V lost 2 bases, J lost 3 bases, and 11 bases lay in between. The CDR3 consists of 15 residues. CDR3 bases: TGTGCCAGCAGTGAACCCACGGGAGTCAAAAACATTCAGTACTTC. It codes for CASSEPTGVKNIQYF.

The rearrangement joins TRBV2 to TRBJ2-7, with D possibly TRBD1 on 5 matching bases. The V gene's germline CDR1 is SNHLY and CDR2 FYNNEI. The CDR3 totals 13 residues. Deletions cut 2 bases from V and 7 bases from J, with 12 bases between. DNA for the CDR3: TGTGCCAGCAGTGAAACAGGATTTGGGGAGCAGTACTTC. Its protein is CASSETGFGEQYF.

CDR3 bases: TGTGCCAGCAGTTTATGGGGACGGGGGGGCGTTGGTGAAGCTTTCTTT. Encoded protein: CASSLWGRGGVGEAFF. The genes are TRBV27 and TRBJ1-1; D is perhaps TRBD1 (6 bases). The CDR3 runs 16 residues. Germline V lookup: CDR1 MNHEY, CDR2 SMNVEV (reference sequence). Trimming took off 1 base at V and 7 bases at J, with 19 bases between the two ends.

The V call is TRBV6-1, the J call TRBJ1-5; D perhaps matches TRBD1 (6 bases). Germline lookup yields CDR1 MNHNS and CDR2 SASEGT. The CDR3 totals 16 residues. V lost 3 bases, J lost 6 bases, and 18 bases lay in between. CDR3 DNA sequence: TGTGCCAGCAGTGACGGAACCCGGGACACTTTTCAGCCCCAGCATTTT. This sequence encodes CASSDGTRDTFQPQHF.

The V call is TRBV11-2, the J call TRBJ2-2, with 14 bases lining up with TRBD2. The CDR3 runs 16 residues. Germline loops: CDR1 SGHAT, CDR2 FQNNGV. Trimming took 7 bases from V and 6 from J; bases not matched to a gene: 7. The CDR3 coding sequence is TGTGCCAGCACGGGGACTAGCGGGAGTTCTTCCGGGGAGCTGTTTTTT. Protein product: CASTGTSGSSSGELFF.

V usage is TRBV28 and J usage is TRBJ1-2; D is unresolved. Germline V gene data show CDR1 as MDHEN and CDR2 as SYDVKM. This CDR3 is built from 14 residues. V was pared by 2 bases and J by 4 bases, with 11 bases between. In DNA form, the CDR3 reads TGTGCCAGCAGTTTAGGGTTAGCCAGCTATGGCTACACCTTC. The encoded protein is CASSLGLASYGYTF.

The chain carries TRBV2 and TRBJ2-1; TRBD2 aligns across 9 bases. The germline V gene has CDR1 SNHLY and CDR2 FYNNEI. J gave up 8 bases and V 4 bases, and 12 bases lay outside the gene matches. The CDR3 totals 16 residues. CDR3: CASSGPRGGREDEQFF. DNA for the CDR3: TGTGCCAGCAGTGGCCCCCGGGGCGGGAGGGAGGATGAGCAGTTCTTC.

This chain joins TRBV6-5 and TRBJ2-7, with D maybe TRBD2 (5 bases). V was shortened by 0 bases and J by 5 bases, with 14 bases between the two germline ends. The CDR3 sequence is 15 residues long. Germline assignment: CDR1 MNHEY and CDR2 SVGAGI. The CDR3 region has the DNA TGTGCCAGCAGTTACTCGACCCGCGGGTACCACGAGCAGTACTTC. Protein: CASSYSTRGYHEQYF.

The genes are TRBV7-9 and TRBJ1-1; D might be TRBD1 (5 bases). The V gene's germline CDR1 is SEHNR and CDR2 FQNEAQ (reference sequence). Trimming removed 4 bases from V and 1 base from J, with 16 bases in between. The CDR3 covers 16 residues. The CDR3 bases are TGTGCCAGCAGCTATTGGACACCTTATCCGAACACTGAAGCTTTCTTT. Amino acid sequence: CASSYWTPYPNTEAFF.

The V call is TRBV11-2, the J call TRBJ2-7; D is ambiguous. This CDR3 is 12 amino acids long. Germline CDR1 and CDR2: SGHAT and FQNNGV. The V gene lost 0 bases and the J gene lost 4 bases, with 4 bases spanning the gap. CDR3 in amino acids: CASSLDRYEQYF. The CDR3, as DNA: TGTGCCAGCAGCTTAGATCGGTACGAGCAGTACTTC.

This CDR3 is CASSPSSSNEQFF. CDR3 nucleotides: TGTGCCAGCAGCCCAAGTTCGAGCAATGAGCAGTTCTTC. The rearrangement uses TRBV7-8 and TRBJ2-1, with unresolved D. The germline gives CDR1 SGHVS, CDR2 FQNEAQ. V was trimmed by 5 bases and J by 6 bases, leaving 11 bases between them. There are 13 residues in the CDR3.

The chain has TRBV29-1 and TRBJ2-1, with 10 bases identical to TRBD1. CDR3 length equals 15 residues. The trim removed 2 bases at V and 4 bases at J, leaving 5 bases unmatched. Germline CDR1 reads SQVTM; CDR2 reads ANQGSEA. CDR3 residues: CSVEPVGQGYNEQFF. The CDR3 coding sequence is TGCAGCGTTGAACCAGTGGGACAGGGGTACAATGAGCAGTTCTTC.

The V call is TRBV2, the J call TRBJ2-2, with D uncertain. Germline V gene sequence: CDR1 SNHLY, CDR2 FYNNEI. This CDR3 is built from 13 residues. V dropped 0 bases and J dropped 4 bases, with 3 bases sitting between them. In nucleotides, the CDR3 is TGTGCCAGCAGTGAAGCCCGCACCGGGGAGCTGTTTTTT. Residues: CASSEARTGELFF.

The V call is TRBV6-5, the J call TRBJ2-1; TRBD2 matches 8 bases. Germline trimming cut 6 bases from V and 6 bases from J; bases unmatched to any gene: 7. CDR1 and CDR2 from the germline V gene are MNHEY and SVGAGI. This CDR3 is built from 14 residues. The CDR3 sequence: CASREYGGANEQFF. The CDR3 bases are TGTGCCAGCAGGGAATACGGGGGGGCCAATGAGCAGTTCTTC.

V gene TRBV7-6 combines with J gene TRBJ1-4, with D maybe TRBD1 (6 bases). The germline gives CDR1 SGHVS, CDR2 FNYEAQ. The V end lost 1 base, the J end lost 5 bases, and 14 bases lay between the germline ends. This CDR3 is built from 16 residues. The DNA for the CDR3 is TGTGCCAGCAGCTTAGGTGTCAGGGGCCCGAATGAAAAACTGTTTTTT. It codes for CASSLGVRGPNEKLFF.

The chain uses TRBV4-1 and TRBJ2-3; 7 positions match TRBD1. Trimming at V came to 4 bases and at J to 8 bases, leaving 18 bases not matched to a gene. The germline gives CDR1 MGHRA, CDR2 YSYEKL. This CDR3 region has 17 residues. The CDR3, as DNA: TGCGCCAGCAGCCCTACTTTAACTACAGGGGTCGCGGGTACGCAGTATTTT. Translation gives CASSPTLTTGVAGTQYF.

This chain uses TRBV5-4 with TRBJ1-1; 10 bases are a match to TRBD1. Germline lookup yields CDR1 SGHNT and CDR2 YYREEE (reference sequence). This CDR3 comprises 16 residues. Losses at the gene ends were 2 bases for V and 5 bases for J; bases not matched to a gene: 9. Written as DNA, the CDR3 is TGTGCCAGCAGCTTAGGTCGACAGGGGGCAAGAACTGAAGCTTTCTTT. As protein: CASSLGRQGARTEAFF.

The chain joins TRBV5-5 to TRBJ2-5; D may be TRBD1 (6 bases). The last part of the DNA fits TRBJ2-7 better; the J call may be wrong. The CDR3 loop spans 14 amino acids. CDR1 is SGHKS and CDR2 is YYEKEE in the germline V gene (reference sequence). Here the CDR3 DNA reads TGTGCCAGCAGCTGGCTACAGGGAAATGGCGAGCAGTACTTC. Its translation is CASSWLQGNGEQYF.

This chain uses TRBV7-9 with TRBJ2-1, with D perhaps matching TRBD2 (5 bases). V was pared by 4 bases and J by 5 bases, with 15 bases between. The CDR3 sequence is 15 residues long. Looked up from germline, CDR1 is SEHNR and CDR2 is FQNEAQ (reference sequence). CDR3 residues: CASSWAVGSDNEQFF. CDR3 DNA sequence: TGTGCCAGCAGCTGGGCGGTAGGTAGCGACAATGAGCAGTTCTTC.

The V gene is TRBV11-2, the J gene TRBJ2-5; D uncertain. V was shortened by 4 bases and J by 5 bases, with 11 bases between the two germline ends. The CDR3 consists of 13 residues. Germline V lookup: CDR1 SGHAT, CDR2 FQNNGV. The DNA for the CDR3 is TGTGCCAGCAGCTCTGTCGCCGAGGAGACCCAGTACTTC. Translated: CASSSVAEETQYF.